This T cell receptor beta chain was sequenced in a study of response to subunit inactivated influenza vaccine. Notes on the study in general: New T cells are recruited in small numbers by each seasonal influenza vaccination, according to the authors' suggestion.

TCRdb processed the RT-PCR reads anew with MiXCR; each CDR3 protein has one entry. The sample includes roughly 550,000 distinct CDR3 sequences, under 30% of them seen just once. CDR3 length: 14 residues. J gave up 5 bases and V 0 bases, and 3 bases lay outside the gene matches. In germline, CDR1 is MNHEY, CDR2 SVGAGI. Details on this clonotype: Its matching antigen is unknown.

The sample also formed part of further work on T cells expressing NK-cell markers. That work states: Scientists made TCR beta cDNA using 5'RACE template switching with UMIs. Sequencing of TCR beta repertoires drew on sorted CD3+CD56+NKG2C+, CD3+CD56+NKG2C- and CD3+CD56-NKG2C+ T cells. In roughly 6 donors, dominant CD3+CD56+NKG2C+ clones formed about 1.0-7.0% of CD8+ cells. Similarly, these clonotypes led the CD3+CD56-NKG2C+ fraction as well in several donors.

The sequencing used CD4+ T cells sorted from PBMCs, collected about 11 days after vaccination. The clonotype originates from a middle-aged man who received an inactivated influenza vaccine. The V gene is TRBV6-5, the J gene TRBJ2-7, with 8 bases matching TRBD1. In nucleotides, the CDR3 is TGTGCCAGCAGTTACTCCCCAGGGGGCCACGAGCAGTACTTC. Protein: CASSYSPGGHEQYF.